This section outlines one T cell receptor (beta chain) sequence together with its context. No antigen is known for it. The sample is drawn from a study of T cell repertoires in ileal Crohn's disease. Study background: About half of patients got postoperative therapy: 11 thiopurines, around 18 anti-TNF. From the surgical specimen's inflamed ileum, biopsies were taken as M0.

This CDR3 has 14 residues. Trimming took off 6 bases at V and 7 bases at J, with 16 bases between the two ends. CDR1 is SNHLY and CDR2 is FYNNEI in the germline V gene. Method: immunoSEQ multiplex PCR; TCRdb's copy keeps in-frame clones and lacks some. Among around 15,000 clones listed, less than 80% were seen once. Study-level results: Active smokers at surgery had more clonal expansions than non-smokers.

The time point is: inflamed ileum from the surgical specimen. The sequence came from an adult with Crohn's disease. The V and J genes are TRBV2 and TRBJ1-5; a weak D match, TRBD1 (5 bases). The specimen sequenced was ileal tissue. The CDR3 region is CASSDTGTTQPQHF. In DNA form, the CDR3 reads TGTGCCAGCAGCGATACCGGGACGACGCAGCCCCAGCATTTT.